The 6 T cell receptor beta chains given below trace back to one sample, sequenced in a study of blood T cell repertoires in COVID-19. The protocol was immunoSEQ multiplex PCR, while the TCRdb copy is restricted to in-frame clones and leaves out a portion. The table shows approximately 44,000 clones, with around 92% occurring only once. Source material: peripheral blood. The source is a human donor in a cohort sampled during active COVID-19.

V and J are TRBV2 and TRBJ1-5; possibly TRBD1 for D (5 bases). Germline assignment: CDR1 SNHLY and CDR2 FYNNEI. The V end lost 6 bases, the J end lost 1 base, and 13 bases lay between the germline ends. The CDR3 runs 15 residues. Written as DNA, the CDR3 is TGTGCCAGCAGGGGGGGGAGGCAGAGCAATCAGCCCCAGCATTTT. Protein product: CASRGGRQSNQPQHF.

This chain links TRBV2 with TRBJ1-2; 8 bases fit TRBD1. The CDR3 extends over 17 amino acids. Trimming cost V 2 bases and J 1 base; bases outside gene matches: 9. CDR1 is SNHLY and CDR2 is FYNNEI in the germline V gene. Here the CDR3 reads CASSEPPDRGGNYGYTF. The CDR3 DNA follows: TGTGCCAGCAGTGAACCCCCCGACAGGGGCGGTAACTATGGCTACACCTTC.

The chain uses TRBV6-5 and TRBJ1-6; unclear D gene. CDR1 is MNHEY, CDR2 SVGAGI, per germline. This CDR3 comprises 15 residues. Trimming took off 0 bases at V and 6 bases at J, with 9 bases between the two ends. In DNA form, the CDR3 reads TGTGCCAGCAGTTACTCGGGCAGGTTTAATTCACCCCTCCACTTT. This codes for CASSYSGRFNSPLHF.

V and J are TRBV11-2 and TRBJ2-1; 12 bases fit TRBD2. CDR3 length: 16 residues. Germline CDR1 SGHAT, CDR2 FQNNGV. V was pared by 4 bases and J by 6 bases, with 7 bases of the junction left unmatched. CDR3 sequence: CASSSIGLAGRNEQFF. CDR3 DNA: TGTGCCAGCAGCTCAATCGGACTAGCGGGGCGCAATGAGCAGTTCTTC. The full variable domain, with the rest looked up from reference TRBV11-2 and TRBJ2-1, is EAGVAQSPRYKIIEKRQSVAFWCNPISGHATLYWYQQILGQGPKLLIQFQNNGVVDDSQLPKDRFSAERLKGVDSTLKIQPAKLEDSAVYLCASSSIGLAGRNEQFFGPGTRLTVL.

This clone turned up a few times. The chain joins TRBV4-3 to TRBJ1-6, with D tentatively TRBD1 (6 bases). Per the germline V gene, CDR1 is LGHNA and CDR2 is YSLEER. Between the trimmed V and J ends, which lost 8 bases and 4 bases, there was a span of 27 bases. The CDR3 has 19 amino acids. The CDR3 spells CASPFWGFGGAAYNSPLHF. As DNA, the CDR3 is TGCGCCAGCCCGTTTTGGGGGTTTGGGGGGGCGGCGTATAATTCACCCCTCCACTTT.

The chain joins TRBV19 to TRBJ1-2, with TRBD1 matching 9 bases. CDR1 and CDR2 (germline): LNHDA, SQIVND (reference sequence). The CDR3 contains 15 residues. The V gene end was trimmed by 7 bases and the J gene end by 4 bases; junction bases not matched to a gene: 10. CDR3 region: CASNQNRGQGYGYTF. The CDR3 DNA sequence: TGTGCCAGTAACCAAAACAGGGGGCAGGGCTATGGCTACACCTTC. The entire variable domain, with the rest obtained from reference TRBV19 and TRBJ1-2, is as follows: DGGITQSPKYLFRKEGQNVTLSCEQNLNHDAMYWYRQDPGQGLRLIYYSQIVNDFQKGDIAEGYSVSREKKESFPLTVTSAQKNPTAFYLCASNQNRGQGYGYTFGSGTRLTVV.